This T cell receptor (beta chain) came from a study of T cells in Graves' hyperthyroidism and ophthalmopathy. Study results and caveats: Appearing also in blood were most of the thyroid clonotypes expanded above 0.001.

V lost 8 bases, J lost 3 bases, and 4 bases stayed unmatched. This CDR3 spans 14 amino acids. Germline CDR1 is SQVTM and CDR2 is ANQGSEA. Authors of the study amplified TCR beta CDR3 regions from RNA transcripts. The HTBI set primed first-round TCR CDR3 RT-PCR. TCRdb recomputed calls from the multiplex PCR reads with MiXCR, one row per CDR3 protein. The sample records 500,000 to 600,000 distinct CDR3 sequences, approximately 15% being singletons. This clonotype was counted only a few times. Its antigen is undetermined. The rearrangement links TRBV29-1 to TRBJ2-3; 14 nucleotides line up with TRBD2. The sequence derives from a woman younger than 30 with Graves' hyperthyroidism. The sequenced sample was blood. This chain's CDR3 is CSLGTSGGTDTQYF. The DNA of the CDR3 is TGCAGCCTAGGGACTAGCGGGGGTACAGATACGCAGTATTTT.